This T cell receptor beta chain was captured by sequencing in a study of metastatic and nonmetastatic thyroid tumors. Study-level background: For malignant and benign thyroid patients, tumor or nodule tissue and blood were the sources whose repertoires were compared.

In the source study's methods: Across clinicopathological groups, CDR3 differences served as the basis for building a distant-metastasis classifier for papillary thyroid cancer. TCRdb recomputed clones from the PCR reads via MiXCR. TCRdb, not the authors, supplied the V and J calls. The table includes 50,000 or so clones, around 23% detected once. Patients had received no treatment of any kind before thyroid surgery. This CDR3 spans 12 amino acids. Trimming shortened V by 5 bases and J by 4 bases, and 11 bases separated the two germline ends. Germline lookup yields CDR1 GTSNPN and CDR2 SVGIG (reference sequence).

This TCR was recovered from a male donor with papillary thyroid cancer or a benign thyroid nodule (not recorded which). Some clones in this sample may be carry-over from other donors' samples. The chain joins TRBV30 to TRBJ1-2; D remains unclear. The sequenced material came from blood. The CDR3 nucleotides are TGTGCCTGGTTCGTCGGAGGCTATGGCTACACCTTC. Translated, it gives CAWFVGGYGYTF.